This T cell receptor (beta chain) was captured by sequencing in a study of cytomegalovirus exposure and HLA in healthy donors. Amplification used 60 Vbeta primers and 13 Jbeta primers. The repertoire was sequenced with immunoSEQ multiplex PCR; TCRdb's copy has only in-frame clones and lacks some. This table has roughly 150,000 clones, roughly 80% appearing once. As for the donors, each was a healthy bone marrow donor. Per the germline V gene, CDR1 is MNHNY and CDR2 is SVGAGI (reference sequence). V was clipped by 6 bases and J by 4 bases; unmatched bases: 6. This CDR3 spans 14 amino acids. J is TRBJ1-3 and V is TRBV6-6, with 7 bases matching TRBD1. Specimen: PBMCs. The sequence was obtained from a boy aged 2 to 10 in good health and CMV-seronegative. This CDR3 reads CASSPKTGGNTIYF. The CDR3 DNA follows: TGTGCCAGCAGCCCAAAGACAGGGGGAAACACCATATATTTT.